This T cell receptor (beta chain) is from a study of T cell responses to AZD1222 COVID-19 vaccine. Study-level findings and limits: Repertoires were sampled only after the peak T cell response. When two AZD1222 doses had been given, Spike-specific TCR breadth and depth rose.

The method was immunoSEQ multiplex PCR; TCRdb's version includes in-frame clones alone and lacks a portion of them. The table has about 150,000 clones, roughly 90% seen once. To note about this clone: Antigen unknown.

Germline CDR1 LNHDA, CDR2 SQIVND (reference sequence). This CDR3 has 14 amino acids. J gave up 6 bases and V 3 bases, and 4 bases lay outside the gene matches. The V and J genes are TRBV19 and TRBJ1-5; TRBD1 matches at 8 bases. Source: peripheral blood, taken on day 0 of AZD1222 vaccination. This TCR was sampled from an adult in good health. The DNA of the CDR3 is TGTGCCAGTAGTATCCGGACAGGGCCTCAGCCCCAGCATTTT. It yields the protein CASSIRTGPQPQHF.